This TCR beta chain was retrieved from a study of cytomegalovirus exposure and HLA in healthy donors. Background on the study: Early released data comprised around 80 million unique TCRs from HLA-typed donors. Ancestry clustering placed around four fifths of around 400 genotyped donors in the Caucasian-associated cluster.

The CDR3 loop spans 14 amino acids. V lost 4 bases to trimming and J lost 2 bases; unmatched junction nucleotides: 3. Germline assignment: CDR1 MNHNS and CDR2 SASEGT. PCR employed 60 Vbeta and 13 Jbeta primers. TCRdb's table, derived via immunoSEQ multiplex PCR, lists solely in-frame clones and lacks some. The sample lists roughly 110,000 clones, about four fifths occurring once. The count of this clone is one. Its antigen is undetermined. Study-level findings and limits: As was reported, the HLA-A and HLA-B alleles of most subjects were accurately predicted from TCR beta sequences. Another analysis was done later, and it associated approximately 17,000 TCR beta sequences with HLA alleles at 0.05 false discovery rate.

The TCR originated in a woman aged 45-65 years in good health and CMV-seropositive. V and J are TRBV6-1 and TRBJ2-3; 7 positions agree with TRBD1. Specimen: PBMCs. The CDR3 region is CASSVGTATDTQYF. The CDR3, as DNA: TGTGCCAGCAGTGTCGGGACAGCCACAGATACGCAGTATTTT.